The clone carrying this T cell receptor beta chain is large by share. This entry belongs to a study of long-term antiretroviral therapy in people with HIV. Assay version v3.0 of immunoSEQ was used, and it was run at survey level. Profiling relied on immunoSEQ multiplex PCR, and the TCRdb table lists in-frame clones only, not all of them. The data contain approximately 16,000 clones, just over 85% of them singletons. Per the germline V gene, CDR1 is SGHNT and CDR2 is YENEEA. Trimming shortened V by 1 base and J by 7 bases, and 13 bases separated the two germline ends. The CDR3 spans 14 residues. The genes are TRBV11-3 and TRBJ1-1; perhaps TRBD1 as D (6 bases). This sequence originates from a woman in her 30s with HIV. Material: unsorted PBMCs, obtained more than 2.2 years before starting antiretroviral therapy. The CDR3 sequence: CASSLGGTSREAFF. The CDR3 DNA reads TGTGCCAGCAGCTTAGGTGGGACAAGTCGTGAAGCTTTCTTT.